A selection of T cell receptor beta chains follows, all from one sample in a study of blood T cell repertoires in COVID-19. Only in-frame clones appear in the TCRdb table, and some are missing; sequencing was by immunoSEQ multiplex PCR. This sample has roughly 100,000 clones; 80% to 90% occur once, and the top ten carry about 17%. Material: peripheral blood. These TCRs come from an elderly woman with acute or convalescent COVID-19. CDR3s include the opening cysteine and the closing phenylalanine or tryptophan. Fields, in order: D gene, V gene, J gene, CDR3 length, clone size, CDR3 DNA, CDR3 protein. A D gene is named only where the DNA matches it firmly. Clone size, where shown, is once, few, many, or a class for clones that have expanded.

.	TRBV19	TRBJ2-7	13	.	TGTGCCAGTAGTATAGATCGGGGGAACGAGCAGTACTTC	CASSIDRGNEQYF
.	TRBV5-5	TRBJ1-1	14	.	TGTGCCAGCAGCTTTCGGAGTATGAACACTGAAGCTTTCTTT	CASSFRSMNTEAFF
TRBD2	TRBV7-8	TRBJ2-5	19	.	TGTGCCAGCAGCTTATTATCAGGTCCAGCGGGGGGCCGAAGGGAGACCCAGTACTTC	CASSLLSGPAGGRRETQYF
TRBD1	TRBV7-3	TRBJ1-1	15	.	TGTGCCAGCAGCTTACTGGGACAGGGAAACACTGAAGCTTTCTTT	CASSLLGQGNTEAFF
.	TRBV5-1	TRBJ1-6	13	.	TGCGCCAGCAGCTTGGACGGGACTCCTTTTCTCCACTTT	CASSLDGTPFLHF
.	TRBV28	TRBJ1-6	14	.	TGTGCCAGCACGGGGAGCTCCTATAATTCACCCCTCCACTTT	CASTGSSYNSPLHF
TRBD2	TRBV7-9	TRBJ2-3	17	.	TGTGCCAGCAGCTACAATAGCGGGGGGAGGCTCACAGATACGCAGTATTTT	CASSYNSGGRLTDTQYF
.	TRBV6-6	TRBJ1-2	16	once	TGTGCCAGCAGCGTTCAAGGGGCCCAAGTTAGTTATGGCTACACCTTC	CASSVQGAQVSYGYTF
TRBD2	TRBV5-8	TRBJ2-2	16	.	TGTGCCAGCAGCTTGGGGCTAGCGGGGGTTACCGGGGAGCTGTTTTTT	CASSLGLAGVTGELFF
TRBD1	TRBV19	TRBJ1-4	16	.	TGTGCCAGTAGTGCCTGGACAGGGTATGAGAGTGAAAAACTGTTTTTT	CASSAWTGYESEKLFF
.	TRBV28	TRBJ1-2	12	.	TGTGCCAGCAGGAGTTCGGACTATGGCTACACCTTC	CASRSSDYGYTF
.	TRBV28	TRBJ2-1	12	once	TGTGCCATCTGGGGAACAGGCAATGAGCAGTTCTTC	CAIWGTGNEQFF
.	TRBV7-9	TRBJ2-2	13	.	TGTGCCAGCAGCTCCTTCTTTACCGGGGAGCTGTTTTTT	CASSSFFTGELFF
TRBD1	TRBV6-1	TRBJ2-2	16	.	TGTGCCAGCAGTGCCGGGACAGGGATGAACACCGGGGAGCTGTTTTTT	CASSAGTGMNTGELFF
TRBD2	TRBV27	TRBJ2-7	14	once	TGTGCCACCGGAGGCCAGCGGGGGGACTACGAGCAGTACTTC	CATGGQRGDYEQYF
.	TRBV28	TRBJ2-7	14	.	TGTGCCAGCATAAACCTCAGGAACTCCTACGAGCAGTACTTC	CASINLRNSYEQYF
TRBD1	TRBV2	TRBJ1-5	15	.	TGTGCCAGCAGAGGGACAGGGGCGAGCAATCAGCCCCAGCATTTT	CASRGTGASNQPQHF
.	TRBV30	TRBJ1-6	13	.	TGTGCCTCCTCAGGAGGTGGCAATTCACCCCTCCACTTT	CASSGGGNSPLHF
.	TRBV28	TRBJ1-4	16	.	TGTGCCAGCAGTCCGCATCCAGGGGACCCAAGGAAAAAACTGTTTTTT	CASSPHPGDPRKKLFF
.	TRBV27	TRBJ2-1	16	.	TGTGCCAGCAGTCCCCGACTCCCTAGCTCCTACAATGAGCAGTTCTTC	CASSPRLPSSYNEQFF